A single sample gave rise to the 16 T cell receptor beta chains below, sequenced in a study of T cell responses to AZD1222 COVID-19 vaccine. The repertoire was sequenced with immunoSEQ multiplex PCR; TCRdb's copy has only in-frame clones and lacks some. The table shows 90,000 to 120,000 clones, with around 90% occurring only once. The specimen was peripheral blood, collected 28 days after the second AZD1222 dose. All receptors come from an adult who received the AZD1222 COVID-19 vaccine.

The chain recombines TRBV6-2 or TRBV6-3 with TRBJ1-6; possible D gene TRBD1, 5 bases. There are 14 residues in the CDR3. Germline V gives CDR1 MNHEY, CDR2 SVGEGT. Trimming removed 6 bases from V and 5 bases from J, with 11 bases in between. The CDR3 coding sequence is TGTGCCAGCAGCTGGGGGGACCATAATTCACCCCTCCACTTT. It codes for CASSWGDHNSPLHF.

The gene calls are TRBV9 and TRBJ2-7, with D unclear. V lost 1 base and J 5 bases, leaving 16 bases between the germline ends. The CDR3 length is 15 residues. Looked up from germline, CDR1 is SGDLS and CDR2 is YYNGEE. The CDR3 loop reads CASSVKGKEFDEQYF. In DNA form, the CDR3 reads TGTGCCAGCAGCGTAAAAGGGAAGGAGTTTGACGAGCAGTACTTC.

This clone was found once. The genes are TRBV28 and TRBJ2-1; 8 nucleotides align to TRBD1. This CDR3 region has 15 residues. V dropped 6 bases and J dropped 3; count of bases not matched to a gene: 7. Germline V CDR1 and CDR2: MDHEN, SYDVKM. CDR3 in DNA: TGTGCCAGCAGGACCGGGACAGGCAGCTACAATGAGCAGTTCTTC. Translation: CASRTGTGSYNEQFF.

The chain links TRBV19 to TRBJ1-2; D is perhaps TRBD1 (6 bases). V lost 4 bases to trimming and J lost 1 base, with 16 bases between them. Per the germline V gene, CDR1 is LNHDA and CDR2 is SQIVND (reference sequence). The CDR3 sequence is 16 residues long. The CDR3 here is CASSTLWDIDNYGYTF. The DNA for the CDR3 is TGTGCCAGTAGTACCCTATGGGACATCGATAACTATGGCTACACCTTC. Together with reference TRBV19 and TRBJ1-2, the CDR3 gives the full variable domain: DGGITQSPKYLFRKEGQNVTLSCEQNLNHDAMYWYRQDPGQGLRLIYYSQIVNDFQKGDIAEGYSVSREKKESFPLTVTSAQKNPTAFYLCASSTLWDIDNYGYTFGSGTRLTVV.

The genes are TRBV6-5 and TRBJ2-5; 10 nucleotides line up with TRBD1. The CDR3 spans 15 residues. CDR1 is MNHEY and CDR2 is SVGAGI in the germline V gene. V lost 0 bases, J lost 5 bases, and 3 bases stayed unmatched. CDR3 amino acids: CASSYSRTGGETQYF. CDR3 bases: TGTGCCAGCAGTTACTCCCGGACAGGGGGGGAGACCCAGTACTTC.

This clone was seen a single time. CDR3 nucleotide sequence: TGTGCCAGCAGGCCCCTTTCGGGCTATACGGGTGAGCAGTACTTC. Protein sequence: CASRPLSGYTGEQYF. The chain couples TRBV11-2 to TRBJ2-7; no clear D gene. The CDR3 has 15 residues. CDR1 SGHAT and CDR2 FQNNGV come from the germline V gene. Trimming shortened V by 6 bases and J by 7 bases, and 22 bases separated the two germline ends.

The chain joins TRBV29-1 to TRBJ2-1; no reliable D call. This CDR3 has 12 amino acids. Trimming removed 3 bases at V and 3 bases at J, with 6 bases between. Germline V gene lookup returns CDR1 SQVTM and CDR2 ANQGSEA. In DNA, the CDR3 is TGCAGCGTTGAGACACTCTACAATGAGCAGTTCTTC. This codes for CSVETLYNEQFF.

V is TRBV10-3 and J is TRBJ1-2; tentatively, D is TRBD1 (5 bases). The V and J ends lost 11 bases and 4 bases respectively, with 17 bases between them. The germline V gene has CDR1 ENHRY and CDR2 SYGVKD. The CDR3 loop spans 13 amino acids. The CDR3 DNA reads TGTGCCGTAGGGGTGGGAGATGCCTATGGCTACACCTTC. This codes for CAVGVGDAYGYTF.

V and J are TRBV12-3 or TRBV12-4 and TRBJ2-1; possibly TRBD1 or TRBD2 for D (6 bases each). Trimming left V 5 bases short and J 10 bases short, with 12 bases between. The CDR3 is 12 amino acids. In DNA form, the CDR3 reads TGTGCCAGCAGTAGTACGGGGGCCGAGCAGTTCTTC. Its protein product is CASSSTGAEQFF.

This clone has just one count. This rearrangement joins TRBV5-4 to TRBJ2-7; 9 bases are shared with TRBD1. This CDR3 region has 15 residues. The germline gives CDR1 SGHNT, CDR2 YYREEE (reference sequence). The trim removed 4 bases at V and 6 bases at J, leaving 11 bases unmatched. In nucleotides, the CDR3 is TGTGCCAGCAGCCGCCGGGACAGGGTTTTTTCCGAGCAGTACTTC. It encodes CASSRRDRVFSEQYF.

The genes are TRBV7-9 and TRBJ2-5; D may correspond to TRBD1 or TRBD2 (6 bases each). The germline V gene has CDR1 SEHNR and CDR2 FQNEAQ (reference sequence). The CDR3 is 13 residues long. V was trimmed by 3 bases and J by 4 bases, leaving 9 bases between them. The CDR3 loop is CASSFRGGETQYF. The CDR3 coding sequence is TGTGCCAGCAGCTTCAGGGGAGGAGAGACCCAGTACTTC.

As for this clone: Other DNA variants within this sample encode the same CDR3. This sequence joins TRBV7-9 and TRBJ2-7; 9 bases fit TRBD1. The CDR3 has 14 amino acids. The V and J ends lost 3 bases and 3 bases, in that order; junction bases with no gene match: 3. Germline V gene data show CDR1 as SEHNR and CDR2 as FQNEAQ (reference sequence). This chain's CDR3 is CASSLGTGRYEQYF. CDR3 sequence (DNA): TGTGCCAGCAGCTTGGGGACAGGGCGCTACGAGCAGTACTTC. Combining the CDR3 with reference TRBV7-9 and TRBJ2-7 gives the whole variable domain DTGVSQNPRHKITKRGQNVTFRCDPISEHNRLYWYRQTLGQGPEFLTYFQNEAQLEKSRLLSDRFSAERPKGSFSTLEIQRTEQGDSAMYLCASSLGTGRYEQYFGPGTRLTVT.

The V gene is TRBV18, the J gene TRBJ1-5; tentative D call: TRBD1 (5 bases). Germline CDR1 and CDR2: KGHSH and LQKENI. The CDR3 loop spans 15 amino acids. V lost 5 bases to trimming and J lost 4 bases, with 15 bases between them. CDR3 in amino acids: CASSALTGTNQPQHF. In DNA, the CDR3 is TGTGCCAGCTCAGCCCTAACCGGGACGAATCAGCCCCAGCATTTT. Full variable domain (missing parts from reference TRBV18 and TRBJ1-5): NAGVMQNPRHLVRRRGQEARLRCSPMKGHSHVYWYRQLPEEGLKFMVYLQKENIIDESGMPKERFSAEFPKEGPSILRIQQVVRGDSAAYFCASSALTGTNQPQHFGDGTRLSIL.

A few counts support this clone. The rearrangement joins TRBV5-1 to TRBJ2-2; 8 positions match TRBD2. V dropped 6 bases and J dropped 4; count of bases not matched to a gene: 2. The CDR3 covers 13 residues. CDR1 and CDR2 (germline): SGHRS, YFSETQ. The CDR3 coding sequence is TGCGCCAGCAACCGGGGGGGCACCGGGGAGCTGTTTTTT. Protein: CASNRGGTGELFF.

J is TRBJ1-2 and V is TRBV3-1 (or the pseudogene TRBV3-2); TRBD1 matches 9 bases. The CDR3 has 14 residues. Germline trimming cut 2 bases from V and 4 bases from J; bases unmatched to any gene: 2. Germline V gene lookup returns CDR1 LGHDT and CDR2 YNNKEL (reference sequence). This chain's CDR3 is CASSQPTGGYGYTF. In nucleotides, the CDR3 is TGTGCCAGCAGCCAACCGACAGGGGGCTATGGCTACACCTTC.

V usage is TRBV12-3 or TRBV12-4 and J usage is TRBJ1-1; no firm D call. V lost 8 bases and J 0 bases, leaving 10 bases between the germline ends. The CDR3 length is 13 residues. The CDR3 region has the DNA TGTGCCAGCCGGGAGCAAATGAACACTGAAGCTTTCTTT. Translating gives CASREQMNTEAFF.